This T cell receptor (beta chain) was sequenced during a study of CD8 T cells in ankylosing spondylitis (dated by TCRdb to about 2017). About the full investigation: The study set out to find disease-linked TCR variants by profiling T cell receptor beta repertoires in ankylosing spondylitis patients and healthy donors. Peripheral blood was sampled, and synovial fluid was additionally collected from ankylosing spondylitis patients. The whole study cohort included under 140 healthy donors and about two dozen ankylosing spondylitis patients. Summary of the overall study and its limitations: A CD8+ phenotype was shown by the disease-linked clones, which were found at relatively low frequencies in peripheral blood. Some of the motif variants had been reported before in the synovial fluid and blood of reactive arthritis patients, a finding that suggests common disease-initiation mechanisms. Blood from ankylosing spondylitis patients appeared to be characterized by a TCR beta motif made up of fewer than ten highly homologous amino acid variants. The disease-linked clones were reported as significantly enriched in matched synovial fluid samples from ankylosing spondylitis patients.

Sequencing was performed on an Illumina HiSeq 2500. Quantitative 5'-RACE with molecular barcodes was the method used to prepare the TCR beta libraries. Processing in the source paper ran as follows. Disease-linked TCR variants were identified with a new computational method built on a probabilistic model of VDJ rearrangement. TCRdb itself trimmed the public reads at Q25 with fastp, ran MiXCR and retained productive beta chains. Rows with a matching CDR3 protein are joined into one entry that keeps the most common DNA and genes. The V and J calls reflect TCRdb's pipeline rather than the authors' work. Across this sample there are under 950,000 distinct CDR3 sequences, with around 20% seen only once. The top ten hold 15% to 20% of the sample. In regard to this clonotype: What this receptor recognizes is not known. Base qualities are missing; no much larger clone stands one base away.

Between the V and J ends, shortened by 4 bases and 3 bases respectively, the junction contains 12 bases. The CDR3, from cysteine to phenylalanine, totals 14 residues. This entry keeps only the CDR3 DNA: 42 bases, framed from base 1. Taken from the germline V gene, the CDR1 and CDR2 loops are KGHSH and LQKENI. Sequenced sample: blood, either unsorted or a sorted T cell fraction (not recorded which). The TCR sequence derives from a male donor with ankylosing spondylitis. This sequence uses TRBV18 and TRBJ1-1; the D gene is perhaps TRBD1, from 5 matching bases. The CDR3 protein sequence reads: CASSRGTRDTEAFF. The base sequence is TGTGCCAGCTCACGCGGGACGCGGGACACTGAAGCTTTCTTT.